The rows below give T cell receptor beta chains drawn from one sample of a study of graft-versus-host responses after intestinal transplantation. The method was immunoSEQ multiplex PCR; TCRdb's version includes in-frame clones alone and lacks a portion of them. The sample consists of approximately 32,000 clones, 90% to 95% of them appearing once. The sample consisted of PBMCs, taken 16 days after intestinal transplant. All receptors derive from a human patient who received an intestinal transplant, so some T cells may come from the graft donor. CDR3s include the opening cysteine and the closing phenylalanine or tryptophan. The order of the fields is clone size, V gene, J gene, D gene, CDR3 DNA, CDR3 protein. D genes are given only for firm matches. Where a row states a size, it is once, few, many or the class of an expanded clone; other rows omit it.

.	TRBV5-1	TRBJ2-3	TRBD2	TGCGCCAGCAGCCTGGGACTAGCGGGCTATAGAGATACGCAGTATTTT	CASSLGLAGYRDTQYF
once	TRBV11-1	TRBJ2-3	.	TGTGCCAGCAGCTCCTACACAGATACGCAGTATTTT	CASSSYTDTQYF
.	TRBV7-2	TRBJ2-7	TRBD2	TGTGCCAGCAGCCCCGGGACTAGCGGATACGAGCAGTACTTC	CASSPGTSGYEQYF
.	TRBV7-2	TRBJ2-4	.	TGTGCCAGCAGCTCCCCGACGGGACAAAACATTCAGTACTTC	CASSSPTGQNIQYF
.	TRBV28	TRBJ2-3	.	TGTGCCAGCAGTTTCCGACTAGGAAGCACAGATACGCAGTATTTT	CASSFRLGSTDTQYF
.	TRBV7-9	TRBJ2-7	.	TGTGCCAGCTCGGGTGGCGAGCAGTACTTC	CASSGGEQYF
.	TRBV9	TRBJ2-1	.	TGTGCCAGCAGCCCACGACTAGCCTACAATGAGCAGTTCTTC	CASSPRLAYNEQFF
few	TRBV10-1	TRBJ1-3	.	TGCGCCAGCAGTGAGTCGCCGACTGACGGATCTGGAAACACCATATATTTT	CASSESPTDGSGNTIYF
.	TRBV11-2	TRBJ2-7	.	TGTGCCAGCAGCCGCGGGGTCTGGCGGGACTCCTACGAGCAGTACTTC	CASSRGVWRDSYEQYF
once	TRBV5-3	TRBJ2-7	TRBD2	TGTGCCAGCAGCTCAGGACTAGGTACCTACGAGCAGTACTTC	CASSSGLGTYEQYF
.	TRBV28	TRBJ1-1	.	TGTGCCAGCAGTTTATCTTCAGAGAACACTGAAGCTTTCTTT	CASSLSSENTEAFF
.	TRBV15	TRBJ2-7	.	TGTGCCACCAGTAGCCGGGACTCAGAGCGGTACTTC	CATSSRDSERYF
.	TRBV6-5	TRBJ2-7	.	TGTGCAGCCCAGGAGGGACAACGGGGATGGGAGCAGTACTTC	CAAQEGQRGWEQYF
.	TRBV6-6	TRBJ2-7	TRBD2	TGTGCCAGCAGCACACGAGGACTAGCGGGAGACGAGCAGTACTTC	CASSTRGLAGDEQYF
.	TRBV6-6	TRBJ2-7	.	TGTGCCAGCAGTTCCACAGACAGGCGAACCTACGAGCAGTACTTC	CASSSTDRRTYEQYF
.	TRBV6-4	TRBJ1-5	.	TGTGCCAGCAGTGACCAGGTGGGAGGGCAGCCCCAGCATTTT	CASSDQVGGQPQHF
.	TRBV10-3	TRBJ2-7	TRBD1	TGTGCCATCAGTGGTACCGGGACAGGGGGGAACGTGGAGCAGTACTTC	CAISGTGTGGNVEQYF
once	TRBV28	TRBJ2-7	TRBD2	TGTGCCAGCAGTTTCGGGCCCCCTGGGACTAGCGGGAGAACCTACGAGCAGTACTTC	CASSFGPPGTSGRTYEQYF
.	TRBV7-3	TRBJ2-1	TRBD2	TGTGCCAGCAGCTTAAACCCTAGCGGACGCTCCTACAATGAGCAGTTCTTC	CASSLNPSGRSYNEQFF
.	TRBV6-1	TRBJ1-3	.	TGTGCCAGCATAACAGGGAACTCTGGAAACACCATATATTTT	CASITGNSGNTIYF
.	TRBV30	TRBJ2-7	TRBD1	TGTGCCTGGAGTGTAGGGACAGGGGGCTACGAGCAGTACTTC	CAWSVGTGGYEQYF
.	TRBV28	TRBJ1-1	.	TGTGCCAGCAGTCTCGGACAGATGAACACTGAAGCTTTCTTT	CASSLGQMNTEAFF
.	TRBV6-6	TRBJ2-1	.	TGTGCCTCGGAGGGGGCCAATGAGCAGTTCTTC	CASEGANEQFF
.	TRBV7-2	TRBJ2-7	.	TGTGCCAGCAGCTACGGACCTTCCCCTACCTACGAGCAGTACTTC	CASSYGPSPTYEQYF
.	TRBV6-1	TRBJ1-1	.	TGTGCCAGCAGTGAACTGGTGGCGTACACTGAAGCTTTCTTT	CASSELVAYTEAFF
.	TRBV19	TRBJ2-7	TRBD1	TGTGCCAGTAGCGGGACAGGCGCCTACGAGCAGTACTTC	CASSGTGAYEQYF
.	TRBV2	TRBJ2-7	.	TGTGCCAGCAGTGTACAGGATGCACCGACCTACGAGCAGTACTTC	CASSVQDAPTYEQYF
.	TRBV14	TRBJ2-2	TRBD2	TGTGCCAGCAGCCCTTCGTCGGGAGGGTTTCCCGGGGAGCTGTTTTTT	CASSPSSGGFPGELFF
.	TRBV7-3	TRBJ1-1	TRBD1	TGTGCCAGCAGCTTAGATTTGACGGGGACAGGGAAGAACACTGAAGCTTTCTTT	CASSLDLTGTGKNTEAFF
.	TRBV2	TRBJ2-7	.	TGTGCCAGCGGGGACACCTACGAGCAGTACTTC	CASGDTYEQYF
.	TRBV30	TRBJ2-1	.	TGTGCCTGGAGTCCCGTGGGTGAGCAGTTCTTC	CAWSPVGEQFF